Listed below are T cell receptor beta chains from one sample, sequenced in a study of shared clonotypes between healthy human individuals. Sequenced by immunoSEQ multiplex PCR; TCRdb stores in-frame clones only, minus some. The sample has about 2 million clones; about 95% are singletons. Sequences were obtained from naive CD8+ T cells sorted from blood. The origin of the receptors is a man younger than 35 in good health. CDR3s include the opening cysteine and the closing phenylalanine or tryptophan. The order of the fields is D gene, V gene, J gene, clone size, CDR3 DNA, CDR3 protein. The D gene is left open where the match is weak. Size is stated for part of the rows, as once, few or many counts, or as a class when the clone is expanded.

D gene: TRBD1; V gene: TRBV6-1; J gene: TRBJ2-7; clone size: -; CDR3 DNA: TGTGCCAGCAGTGAGGGACAGGGGTGGTACGAGCAGTACTTC; CDR3 protein: CASSEGQGWYEQYF
D gene: TRBD2; V gene: TRBV7-9; J gene: TRBJ2-1; clone size: -; CDR3 DNA: TGTGCCAGCAGCCGGACTAGCGGGACGGTTGAGCAGTTCTTC; CDR3 protein: CASSRTSGTVEQFF
D gene: -; V gene: TRBV4-1; J gene: TRBJ1-2; clone size: -; CDR3 DNA: TGCGCCAGCAGCCAAGAAGCCCGCGAGGACTACACCTTC; CDR3 protein: CASSQEAREDYTF
D gene: -; V gene: TRBV6-1; J gene: TRBJ1-2; clone size: -; CDR3 DNA: TGTGCCAGCAGTGAATTTACAGAACTTACTAACTATGGCTACACCTTC; CDR3 protein: CASSEFTELTNYGYTF
D gene: TRBD2; V gene: TRBV29-1; J gene: TRBJ2-7; clone size: once; CDR3 DNA: TGCAGCGTTGAAGATCCCTACGGGGGGGCCTACGAGCAGTACTTC; CDR3 protein: CSVEDPYGGAYEQYF
D gene: TRBD2; V gene: TRBV5-1; J gene: TRBJ2-3; clone size: -; CDR3 DNA: TGCGCCAGCAGCGCCTGGACTAGCGAAGTAGATACGCAGTATTTT; CDR3 protein: CASSAWTSEVDTQYF
D gene: TRBD2; V gene: TRBV11-2; J gene: TRBJ2-2; clone size: -; CDR3 DNA: TGTGCCAGCAGCACGGGGGGGAGCGGGGAGCTGTTTTTT; CDR3 protein: CASSTGGSGELFF
D gene: -; V gene: TRBV10-2; J gene: TRBJ1-5; clone size: -; CDR3 DNA: TGCGCCAGCAGTGAGCTAAGGGGGAAAGGGCCCCAGCATTTT; CDR3 protein: CASSELRGKGPQHF
D gene: TRBD1; V gene: TRBV18; J gene: TRBJ2-1; clone size: -; CDR3 DNA: TGTGCCAGCTCACCGAACAGGGGGTCCTACAATGAGCAGTTCTTC; CDR3 protein: CASSPNRGSYNEQFF
D gene: -; V gene: TRBV6-5; J gene: TRBJ2-3; clone size: -; CDR3 DNA: TGTGCCAACCCGGGGGTACCCTGGGATACGCAGTATTTT; CDR3 protein: CANPGVPWDTQYF
D gene: -; V gene: TRBV28; J gene: TRBJ1-3; clone size: -; CDR3 DNA: TGTGCCAGCAGTTTACAGGGGTCTGGAAACACCATATATTTT; CDR3 protein: CASSLQGSGNTIYF
D gene: -; V gene: TRBV14; J gene: TRBJ1-1; clone size: -; CDR3 DNA: TGTGCCAGCAGCCACCGGACAGAGATGAACACTGAAGCTTTCTTT; CDR3 protein: CASSHRTEMNTEAFF
D gene: -; V gene: TRBV6-1; J gene: TRBJ2-7; clone size: -; CDR3 DNA: TGTGCCAGCAGTGAAGGGACATTCTACGAGCAGTACTTC; CDR3 protein: CASSEGTFYEQYF
D gene: -; V gene: TRBV6-5; J gene: TRBJ1-3; clone size: -; CDR3 DNA: TGTGCCAGCAGTTACGGCGTGGACTCTGGAAACACCATATATTTT; CDR3 protein: CASSYGVDSGNTIYF
D gene: -; V gene: TRBV29-1; J gene: TRBJ2-7; clone size: -; CDR3 DNA: TGCAGCGTTTTCGCCAGGGCGGGCGAGCAGTACTTC; CDR3 protein: CSVFARAGEQYF
D gene: -; V gene: TRBV7-9; J gene: TRBJ1-4; clone size: once; CDR3 DNA: TGTGCCAGCAGCCTGCAAGCTGAAAAACTGTTTTTT; CDR3 protein: CASSLQAEKLFF
D gene: -; V gene: TRBV9; J gene: TRBJ2-1; clone size: -; CDR3 DNA: TGTGCCAGCAGCGTAGCGGGACTGACATACAATGAGCAGTTCTTC; CDR3 protein: CASSVAGLTYNEQFF
D gene: -; V gene: TRBV6-1; J gene: TRBJ2-7; clone size: once; CDR3 DNA: TGTGCCAGCAGTGAAGGGAACGCAGCCTACGAGCAGTACTTC; CDR3 protein: CASSEGNAAYEQYF
D gene: -; V gene: TRBV30; J gene: TRBJ1-1; clone size: few; CDR3 DNA: TGTGCCTGGAGTGCCGGACTTGAAGCTTTCTTT; CDR3 protein: CAWSAGLEAFF
D gene: -; V gene: TRBV27; J gene: TRBJ1-5; clone size: -; CDR3 DNA: TGTGCCAGCAGTTTTTCGGGCGGTAGCAATCAGCCCCAGCATTTT; CDR3 protein: CASSFSGGSNQPQHF
D gene: -; V gene: TRBV4-1; J gene: TRBJ2-2; clone size: once; CDR3 DNA: TGCGCCAGCAGCCAATCTCCTCGTACCGGGGAGCTGTTTTTT; CDR3 protein: CASSQSPRTGELFF
D gene: TRBD1; V gene: TRBV27; J gene: TRBJ2-1; clone size: -; CDR3 DNA: TGTGCCAGCAGTTTAAGACAGGGGTATGAGCAGTTCTTC; CDR3 protein: CASSLRQGYEQFF
D gene: -; V gene: TRBV6-5; J gene: TRBJ2-1; clone size: -; CDR3 DNA: TGTGCCAGCAGGCCCGGGGAGAGCGGGAATGAGCAGTTCTTC; CDR3 protein: CASRPGESGNEQFF
D gene: TRBD1; V gene: TRBV29-1; J gene: TRBJ2-7; clone size: -; CDR3 DNA: TGCAGCCCCGGACAGGGGGCGAAGTCCTACGAGCAGTACTTC; CDR3 protein: CSPGQGAKSYEQYF
D gene: TRBD1; V gene: TRBV28; J gene: TRBJ1-1; clone size: -; CDR3 DNA: TGTGCCAGCAGTTTATATCAGGGGGCCACTGAAGCTTTCTTT; CDR3 protein: CASSLYQGATEAFF
D gene: -; V gene: TRBV6-1; J gene: TRBJ1-6; clone size: few; CDR3 DNA: TGTGCCAGCAGTGAAGGATGGGGGCCCCTCCACTTT; CDR3 protein: CASSEGWGPLHF
D gene: -; V gene: TRBV9; J gene: TRBJ1-4; clone size: -; CDR3 DNA: TGTGCCAGCAGCGTAGCGGGGGAGGCAACTAATGAAAAACTGTTTTTT; CDR3 protein: CASSVAGEATNEKLFF
D gene: -; V gene: TRBV6-6; J gene: TRBJ2-3; clone size: -; CDR3 DNA: TGTGCCACCAGCGGGCGGAGCACAGATACGCAGTATTTT; CDR3 protein: CATSGRSTDTQYF
D gene: -; V gene: TRBV7-6; J gene: TRBJ2-7; clone size: once; CDR3 DNA: TGTGCCAGCAGCTTAGCAAAGAACGAGCAGTACTTC; CDR3 protein: CASSLAKNEQYF
D gene: -; V gene: TRBV4-1; J gene: TRBJ2-1; clone size: -; CDR3 DNA: TGCGCCAGCAGCCAAGAGAATAGCAATGAGCAGTTCTTC; CDR3 protein: CASSQENSNEQFF
D gene: -; V gene: TRBV6-1; J gene: TRBJ2-2; clone size: -; CDR3 DNA: TGTGCCAGCAGTGAAGGGGGTGAGGGCGGGGAGCTGTTTTTT; CDR3 protein: CASSEGGEGGELFF
D gene: -; V gene: TRBV10-3; J gene: TRBJ1-1; clone size: -; CDR3 DNA: TGTGCCATCAGTGAGTTGAACACTGAAGCTTTCTTT; CDR3 protein: CAISELNTEAFF
D gene: TRBD2; V gene: TRBV7-2; J gene: TRBJ2-7; clone size: -; CDR3 DNA: TGTGCCAGCAGCCCCCGCGGAGCGGGAGACTACGAGCAGTACTTC; CDR3 protein: CASSPRGAGDYEQYF
D gene: TRBD1; V gene: TRBV9; J gene: TRBJ2-5; clone size: -; CDR3 DNA: TGTGCCAGCAGCGAAGGACAGGGGAGCCAAGAGACCCAGTACTTC; CDR3 protein: CASSEGQGSQETQYF
D gene: -; V gene: TRBV6-1; J gene: TRBJ2-7; clone size: few; CDR3 DNA: TGTGCCAGCAGTGAGAGCTCCTACGAGCAGTACTTC; CDR3 protein: CASSESSYEQYF
D gene: -; V gene: TRBV4-1; J gene: TRBJ2-3; clone size: -; CDR3 DNA: TGCGCCAGCAGCCATATTCAAGTTTCCGTTAGCACAGATACGCAGTATTTT; CDR3 protein: CASSHIQVSVSTDTQYF
D gene: -; V gene: TRBV5-8; J gene: TRBJ2-7; clone size: -; CDR3 DNA: TGTGCCAGCACTGCGAGGGGCGGCTCCTACGAGCAGTACTTC; CDR3 protein: CASTARGGSYEQYF
D gene: TRBD2; V gene: TRBV7-8; J gene: TRBJ2-5; clone size: -; CDR3 DNA: TGTGCCAGCAGCTTATGGGGGCTAGCGGGAGAAGAGACCCAGTACTTC; CDR3 protein: CASSLWGLAGEETQYF
D gene: -; V gene: TRBV19; J gene: TRBJ2-3; clone size: -; CDR3 DNA: TGTGCCAGTACCTTGGGGTCCGCTGATACGCAGTATTTT; CDR3 protein: CASTLGSADTQYF
D gene: TRBD1; V gene: TRBV2; J gene: TRBJ1-2; clone size: -; CDR3 DNA: TGTGCCAGCAGTCGACAGGGTAACTATGGCTACACCTTC; CDR3 protein: CASSRQGNYGYTF
D gene: TRBD1; V gene: TRBV27; J gene: TRBJ2-7; clone size: -; CDR3 DNA: TGTGCCAGCAGTCCTTCCGGGACAGGGGCCTACGAGCAGTACTTC; CDR3 protein: CASSPSGTGAYEQYF
D gene: -; V gene: TRBV21-1; J gene: TRBJ2-1; clone size: -; CDR3 DNA: TGTGCCAGCAGCAAAGAAATAAAGCGAGGGGATCCACCTGGAGGTCTAGTTAACAATGAGCAGTTCTTC; CDR3 protein: CASSKEIKRGDPPGGLVNNEQFF
D gene: -; V gene: TRBV4-1; J gene: TRBJ1-1; clone size: -; CDR3 DNA: TGCGCCAGCAGGCAGGGGTTTATGAACACTGAAGCTTTCTTT; CDR3 protein: CASRQGFMNTEAFF